The T cell receptor beta chain under discussion was sequenced for a study of blood T cell repertoires in COVID-19. Cohorts were determined from participant-reported clinical history. Clones were sequenced by immunoSEQ multiplex PCR, and TCRdb holds only the in-frame ones, with some missing. Of about 220,000 clones listed, 83% are singletons. This sequence originates from a woman aged 40-49 years who had been exposed to COVID-19. The specimen was PBMCs or T cells enriched from blood (not recorded which).

The CDR3 coding sequence is TGTGCCAGCAGTCGACAGGGGAAGTATGAAGGAGCTTTCTTT. This sequence encodes CASSRQGKYEGAFF. This chain joins TRBV6-2 or TRBV6-3 and TRBJ1-1; 8 bases are shared with TRBD1. CDR1 is MNHEY, CDR2 SVGEGT, per germline. The length of the CDR3 is 14 residues. Trimming removed 5 bases from V and 10 bases from J; junction bases left unmatched: 12.